The source of this TCR beta chain is a study of OX40 agonist ivuxolimab in advanced cancers. Study summary: The mean age was roughly 60 years, ranging from about 20 to 79, with approximately 85% of participants male.

Generated by immunoSEQ multiplex PCR, the TCRdb table keeps only in-frame clones and is missing some. The sample lists tens of thousands of clones; about three quarters were seen once. The CDR3 contains 15 residues. Germline V gene lookup returns CDR1 KGHSH and CDR2 LQKENI. Unmatched junction bases numbered 4, after V lost 4 bases and J lost 2 bases. This clone has more than one count but fewer than ten. Specimen: CD4+ or CD8+ T cells sorted from blood, collected in a trial of the OX40 agonist ivuxolimab. The receptor was isolated from an adult with an advanced solid tumor such as melanoma, head and neck, liver or kidney cancer. The chain uses TRBV18 and TRBJ1-1, with 10 bases that match TRBD1. The DNA for the CDR3 is TGTGCCAGCTCACGAGAGACAGGGGGCAACACTGAAGCTTTCTTT. Amino acid sequence: CASSRETGGNTEAFF.